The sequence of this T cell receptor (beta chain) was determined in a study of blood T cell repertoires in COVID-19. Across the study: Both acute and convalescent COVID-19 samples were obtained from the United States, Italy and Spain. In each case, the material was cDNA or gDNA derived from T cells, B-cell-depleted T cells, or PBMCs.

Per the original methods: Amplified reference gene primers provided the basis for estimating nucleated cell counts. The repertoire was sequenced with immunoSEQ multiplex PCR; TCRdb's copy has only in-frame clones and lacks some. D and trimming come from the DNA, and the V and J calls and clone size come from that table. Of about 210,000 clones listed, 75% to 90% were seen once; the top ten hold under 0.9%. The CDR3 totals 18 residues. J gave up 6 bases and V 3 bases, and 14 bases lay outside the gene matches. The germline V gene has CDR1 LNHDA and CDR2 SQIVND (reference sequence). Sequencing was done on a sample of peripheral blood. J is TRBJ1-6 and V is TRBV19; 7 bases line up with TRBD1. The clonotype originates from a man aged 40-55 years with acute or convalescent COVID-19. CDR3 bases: TGTGCCAGTAGTATTAGGGTGACAGGGTCAAGGTCTAATTCACCCCTCCACTTT. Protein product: CASSIRVTGSRSNSPLHF. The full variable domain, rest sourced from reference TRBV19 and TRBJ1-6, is DGGITQSPKYLFRKEGQNVTLSCEQNLNHDAMYWYRQDPGQGLRLIYYSQIVNDFQKGDIAEGYSVSREKKESFPLTVTSAQKNPTAFYLCASSIRVTGSRSNSPLHFGNGTRLTVT.